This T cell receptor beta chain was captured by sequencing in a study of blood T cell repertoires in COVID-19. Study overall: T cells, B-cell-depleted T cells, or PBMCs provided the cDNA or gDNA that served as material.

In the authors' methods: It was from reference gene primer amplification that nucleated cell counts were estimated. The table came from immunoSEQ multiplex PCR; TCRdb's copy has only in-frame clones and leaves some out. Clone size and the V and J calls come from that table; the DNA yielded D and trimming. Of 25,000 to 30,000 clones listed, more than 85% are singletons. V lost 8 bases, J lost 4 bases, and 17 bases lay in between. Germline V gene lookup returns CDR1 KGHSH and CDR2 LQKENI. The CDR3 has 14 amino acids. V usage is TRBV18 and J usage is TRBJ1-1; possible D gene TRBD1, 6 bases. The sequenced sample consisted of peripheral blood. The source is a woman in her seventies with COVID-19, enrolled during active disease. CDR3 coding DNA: TGTGCCAGCACTCCACGGACAGAGGGCACTGAAGCTTTCTTT. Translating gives CASTPRTEGTEAFF.